This entry describes one T cell receptor beta chain. This clonotype was seen ten or more times. Its antigen remains unidentified. Per-base qualities were not stored, and no clone one base away is much larger. This sample is part of a study of T cells in Graves' hyperthyroidism and ophthalmopathy (dated by TCRdb to about 2019). Broadly, across the study: Peripheral blood was sampled at the time of initial diagnosis, prior to any treatment. Whether ophthalmopathy could be predicted prospectively was tested in an independent validation cohort made up of 18 to 20 hyperthyroidism patients plus 17 patients who later progressed to ophthalmopathy. To identify distinguishing TCR V-J signatures, a discovery cohort of around 100 patients was used, comprising fewer than 45 with Graves' ophthalmopathy and approximately 57 with stable Graves' hyperthyroidism. Once sampling was done, hyperthyroidism patients were given methimazole at a starting dose of 30 mg daily, whereas ophthalmopathy patients were given high-dose intravenous methylprednisolone. TCR Vbeta CDR3 sequencing of 130 to 150 peripheral blood samples (about 45 ophthalmopathy, 75 hyperthyroidism and approximately 17 progressor patients) is reported in the paper. Thyroid tissue and blood T-cell repertoires from over 5 Graves' hyperthyroidism patients were also compared in the study. The roughly 94 discovery patients were randomly divided into training and test sets at a 7:3 ratio. Beyond this particular receptor, the publication reports: Most expanded thyroid clonotypes (frequency above 0.001) were also detected in blood, a finding suggesting that blood repertoires may reflect thyroid immune responses. A model built on a 13 V-J signature distinguished ophthalmopathy from stable hyperthyroidism, reaching over 85% sensitivity and 81.08% specificity in cross-validation and 80%/75% in testing. In validation, progression to ophthalmopathy was predicted by the model with 70.59% sensitivity and roughly 76% specificity, a median of around 6.5 months before onset. No statistical method was used to fix the sample size in advance, and group allocation was not hidden from the investigators.

The TCR beta CDR3 regions were amplified from the RNA transcripts. The first round of RT-PCR for the TCR CDR3 was performed with the HTBI primer set and the Qiagen OneStep RT-PCR kit. The libraries were constructed in a second round of multiplex PCR and then size-selected and purified. Libraries were sequenced paired-end with 100 bp reads on an Illumina HiSeq2000. The study's own analysis went as follows. SOAPnuke was used to process the raw data, removing reads that contained adapters or uncalled bases, had a mean Phred below 15, or lacked an exact match to the constant primer or identifier. COPE v1.2.5 was used to merge the high-quality paired reads, and each unique nucleotide sequence was defined as a clonotype. MiTCR v1.1 was used to align the clonotypes against IMGT TRBV, TRBD and TRBJ reference segments. The analysis included only V-J combinations with a frequency above 0.0001, which together covered 99% to 99.2% of the repertoires. The TCS score was defined as the ratio of F50 (clonal expansion) to E x V (chaos), calculated using BLOSUM62-based TCRdist between CDR3 peptides within each V-J. Welch's t-statistics and random forest reduced approximately 520 V-J features to 13, which were used in a naive Bayes classifier (R e1071). The raw public reads went through TCRdb reprocessing: fastp at Q25, MiXCR clone calling, in-frame beta chains kept. Every entry covers one CDR3 protein and lists the most common genes and DNA from its rows. These V and J calls rely on TCRdb rather than the paper's analysis. Present in this sample are about 260,000 distinct CDR3 sequences, 20% to 25% of which were seen just once. Approximately 25% of the sample lies in the top ten.

Trimming leaves V shorter by 4 bases and J shorter by 2 bases, with the junction holding 15 bases beyond the gene matches. CDR1 and CDR2, per the germline V gene, are SGHRS and YFSETQ. Reading from cysteine to phenylalanine, the CDR3 counts 18 amino acids. Only the CDR3 region is kept as DNA, spanning 54 bases read in frame from base 1. Hyperthyroidism patients were newly diagnosed, with disease duration under 2 months, and aged 18 to 65 years. The study excluded patients with uncontrolled infections, other autoimmune diseases, pregnancy or lactation. Clinical symptoms, serum thyroxine and TRAb, thyroid ultrasound, and orbital computed tomography formed the basis for the diagnoses. For progressor patients, blood was drawn at the first diagnosis of hyperthyroidism, before any ophthalmopathy symptoms had appeared. PBMCs were isolated from 7.5 to 10 ml of fresh peripheral blood by Ficoll-Paque density gradient centrifugation. Progressor patients were defined as those initially diagnosed with Graves' hyperthyroidism in whom ophthalmopathy developed during follow-up. Trizol reagent was used to extract total RNA, and RNA quality was then checked on an Agilent 2100 Bioanalyzer.

This receptor chain uses TRBV5-1 and TRBJ2-7; 10 junctional bases match TRBD2. The origin of this receptor is a man aged 35 to 55 with Graves' hyperthyroidism that later progressed to Graves' ophthalmopathy. Sequences were obtained from blood. The CDR3 reads as follows: CASSDGLAVGKLTYEQYF. The DNA is TGCGCCAGCAGCGATGGACTAGCGGTAGGAAAACTCACCTACGAGCAGTACTTC. The CDR3 plus the reference TRBV5-1 and TRBJ2-7 genes for the other parts give the full variable domain: KAGVTQTPRYLIKTRGQQVTLSCSPISGHRSVSWYQQTPGQGLQFLFEYFSETQRNKGNFPGRFSGRQFSNSRSEMNVSTLELGDSALYLCASSDGLAVGKLTYEQYFGPGTRLTVT.